The 3 T cell receptor beta chains in this list originate from one sample, sequenced in a study of T cell responses to AZD1222 COVID-19 vaccine. The data were produced by immunoSEQ multiplex PCR, yet TCRdb's version contains in-frame clones alone and is incomplete. The sample holds 90,000 to 150,000 clones, around 90% seen once. The sequencing used peripheral blood, collected 28 days after the second AZD1222 dose. These receptors all stem from an adult who received the AZD1222 COVID-19 vaccine.

V is TRBV3-1 (or the pseudogene TRBV3-2) and J is TRBJ2-1; 8 nucleotides align to TRBD1. After removal of 4 bases from V and 3 bases from J, the junction contained 8 bases not matched to a gene. The CDR3 spans 16 residues. The germline V gene has CDR1 LGHDT and CDR2 YNNKEL (reference sequence). The CDR3 bases are TGTGCCAGCAGCCCTTTGGCGGGACAGGACTACAATGAGCAGTTCTTC. Translation: CASSPLAGQDYNEQFF.

The V call is TRBV6-5, the J call TRBJ1-5, with D maybe TRBD1 (6 bases). The CDR3 has 14 amino acids. V gave up 2 bases and J gave up 3 bases, with 8 bases separating them. Germline V gene data show CDR1 as MNHEY and CDR2 as SVGAGI. This CDR3 is CASSYGGTNQPQHF. CDR3 in DNA: TGTGCCAGCAGTTACGGGGGCACCAATCAGCCCCAGCATTTT.

The chain links TRBV9 to TRBJ2-1; possibly TRBD1 for D (6 bases). Germline-derived CDR1 and CDR2 are SGDLS and YYNGEE. The CDR3 contains 15 residues. Trimming stripped 0 bases from V and 4 bases from J, with 11 bases between. The CDR3: CASSVGDKQYNEQFF. Here the CDR3 DNA reads TGTGCCAGCAGCGTAGGGGACAAACAGTACAATGAGCAGTTCTTC.